Sequencing of this T cell receptor (beta chain) was carried out in a study of shared clonotypes between healthy human individuals. About this clone itself: Its antigen is unidentified.

Points from the study as a whole: Several donors shared around 5.1% of their naive CD4 clonotypes. Clonotypes shared by all four sorted-subset donors had higher generation probabilities than non-shared clonotypes.

V was pared by 5 bases and J by 2 bases, with 7 bases between. Germline CDR1 SGHVS, CDR2 FQNEAQ. This CDR3 is built from 12 residues. Each PCR replicate from the sorted subsets contained 150 to 250 ng DNA, which is around 30,000 T cell genomes. The repertoire was sequenced with immunoSEQ multiplex PCR; TCRdb's copy has only in-frame clones and lacks some. The table shows some 2 million clones, with approximately 95% occurring only once. Selected positively for CCR7 and CD45RO-negative, naive CD8 cells excluded terminally differentiated effector memory CD45RA+ cells. The sample was naive CD8+ T cells sorted from blood. The V and J genes are TRBV7-8 and TRBJ2-7; D is unclear. The TCR originated in a young man in good health. DNA of the CDR3: TGTGCCAGCAGCCCCCGGACCTACGAGCAGTACTTC. Translating it yields CASSPRTYEQYF.